This record looks at one T cell receptor (beta chain) sequence and its context. Generated by immunoSEQ multiplex PCR, the TCRdb table keeps only in-frame clones and is missing some. Counted here are around 98,000 clones, approximately 84% occurring once; the ten biggest clones make up 15% to 20%. Germline V lookup: CDR1 SNHLY, CDR2 FYNNEI. The CDR3 is 12 amino acids. V dropped 5 bases and J dropped 4 bases, with 9 bases sitting between them. This specimen comes from a study of blood T cell repertoires in COVID-19. Material: peripheral blood. The rearrangement links TRBV2 to TRBJ2-7, with D maybe TRBD2 (5 bases). The receptor's source is a woman aged 55 to 70 with acute or convalescent COVID-19. Written as DNA, the CDR3 is TGTGCCAGCAGTCTTGAGGGTTACGAGCAGTACTTC. Translated: CASSLEGYEQYF.